This T cell receptor beta chain was sequenced for a study of blood T cell repertoires in COVID-19. Study-level information: There were acute and convalescent COVID-19 samples, and they came from the United States, Italy and Spain. Nucleic acid was either cDNA or gDNA, and it came from T cells, B-cell-depleted T cells, or PBMCs.

One Seattle source followed patients from active infection through their disease course. In the original workflow: Reference gene primer amplification yielded estimated nucleated cell counts. Profiled with immunoSEQ multiplex PCR; TCRdb holds only in-frame clones, not every one. V, J and clone size are those of that table, while D and trimming were read from the DNA. The sample records 400,000 to 450,000 clones, about nine tenths being singletons. V was cut by 2 bases and J by 5 bases, with 18 bases left in between. The germline V gene has CDR1 ENHRY and CDR2 SYGVKD. The CDR3 runs to 16 residues. The receptor comes from a woman between 50 and 59 years old with COVID-19, enrolled during active disease. Sequencing input: peripheral blood. The gene calls are TRBV10-3 and TRBJ1-1; TRBD1 might be the D (6 bases). CDR3 residues: CAISEDPSGTSTEAFF. The DNA of the CDR3 is TGTGCCATCAGTGAGGACCCCTCCGGGACATCGACTGAAGCTTTCTTT.